This T cell receptor beta chain stems from a study of blood T cell repertoires in COVID-19 (dated by TCRdb to the early 2020s). At the level of the whole study: The collaborator samples originated in the United States, Italy and Spain and spanned the acute and convalescent phases of COVID-19. The material from the prospective study consisted of cDNA or gDNA derived from T cells, B-cell-depleted T cells, or PBMCs. Subjects who had been exposed to COVID-19, were actively infected with it, or had recovered from it provided the deeply sampled blood TCRbeta repertoires that made up the dataset. The repertoires were released in a freely available public database intended as a resource for research on the immune response to SARS-CoV-2. The samples were drawn from two sources: the first 160 participants of the ongoing ImmuneRACE study, and about 1,300 subjects contributed by 6 global collaborators. Nearly every sample came with metadata listing a de-identified subject ID, COVID-19 status, age in years and sex. Where HLA class I and class II types were available, the types were taken from metadata supplied by the sample provider, not from assay-based typing.

The immunoSEQ Assay, a bias-controlled multiplex PCR, was used to amplify TCRbeta CDR3 regions from genomic DNA. In the original analysis: The number of nucleated cells in each sample was estimated from the amplification of reference gene primers within the assay. To quantify the absolute abundance of each unique TCRbeta CDR3 rearrangement, sequence reads were collapsed and filtered. For each sample, productive Simpson clonality was calculated as the square root of Simpson's diversity index across productive rearrangements. TCRdb's version of the immuneACCESS table is confined to in-frame rearrangements and falls short of the full clone set. An unresolved V gene accounts for under half of the shortfall where checked; the remainder is of unknown origin. That table is the source of V, J and clone size, and D and trimming were worked out from the DNA. Here the sample has some 150,000 clones; 80% to 90% occur a single time. Of the sample, 2.6% falls within the top ten clones.

General conclusions and limits of the study: The amount of clinical and demographic metadata varied by source and participant and was provided uncurated.

Collaborating institutions collected whole blood in K2EDTA tubes following their own protocols. Collaborator samples were shipped for TCRbeta analysis as frozen whole blood, isolated PBMCs, or DNA extracted from either sample type. The germline V gene specifies SGHTA as CDR1 and FQGNSA as CDR2. The CDR3 contains 13 residues, cysteine and phenylalanine counted. Only the CDR3 region is kept as DNA, spanning 39 bases read in frame from base 1. V was cut back by 5 bases and J by 2 bases, leaving a gap of 9 bases between them. Worth noting for this clone: Its antigen is not yet known. The record has no base qualities; no much larger clone is one base away.

The TCR sequence derives from a human donor with acute or convalescent COVID-19. The donor label of this sample is uncertain. The rearrangement joined TRBV7-2 to TRBJ2-5; tentative D gene TRBD1, with 5 bases matching. Sequencing was carried out using peripheral blood. The bases read TGTGCCAGCAGCCTCGGACAACAAGAGACCCAGTACTTC. Its coded protein is CASSLGQQETQYF.